The 26 T cell receptor beta chains listed next were all sequenced from one sample in a study of early T cells in non-severe SARS-CoV-2 infection. In TCRdb, the 5' RACE reads were re-called with MiXCR into one record per CDR3 protein. The sample lists 75,000 to 90,000 distinct CDR3 sequences; about 10% were seen once. This specimen was whole blood, taken at baseline. The receptors come from an adult who was a healthcare worker with PCR-confirmed SARS-CoV-2 infection or an uninfected control (not recorded which).

This clonotype was observed a few times. The V and J genes are TRBV11-2 and TRBJ1-1; no definite D call. Germline lookup yields CDR1 SGHAT and CDR2 FQNNGV. The CDR3 extends over 11 amino acids. The V end lost 5 bases, the J end lost 2 bases, and 3 bases lay between the germline ends. The CDR3 protein is CASSHNTEAFF. CDR3 coding DNA: TGTGCCAGCAGCCATAACACTGAAGCTTTCTTT.

This rearrangement joins TRBV28 to TRBJ2-5, with 12 bases that match TRBD2. This CDR3 contains 16 residues. Germline assignment: CDR1 MDHEN and CDR2 SYDVKM. Trimming took 3 bases from V and 2 from J; bases not matched to a gene: 4. CDR3 DNA: TGTGCCAGCAGTTTCCGTGGACTAGCGGGGCAAGAGACCCAGTACTTC. Amino acids: CASSFRGLAGQETQYF.

This clonotype has ten or more counts. The rearrangement joins TRBV7-9 to TRBJ1-1; D unresolved. With 1 base removed from V and 2 bases from J, the gap between germline ends came to 17 bases. There are 17 residues in the CDR3. Germline V lookup: CDR1 SEHNR, CDR2 FQNEAQ (reference sequence). CDR3 DNA: TGTGCCAGCAGCTTAGTTAGGATGGCCTCAGTTAACACTGAAGCTTTCTTT. Translation gives CASSLVRMASVNTEAFF.

This clonotype was picked up many times. The chain carries TRBV20-1 and TRBJ2-1; 7 positions agree with TRBD2. CDR3 size: 12 residues. CDR1 and CDR2 from the germline V gene are DFQATT and SNEGSKA (reference sequence). V shed 0 bases and J 7 bases; nucleotides not matched to a gene: 0. CDR3 DNA: TGCAGTGCTAGAGACGGGGGGAATGAGCAGTTCTTC. Translating it yields CSARDGGNEQFF.

The table lists this clonotype with many counts. V usage is TRBV7-9 and J usage is TRBJ2-6; D is ambiguous. The CDR3 is made up of 16 amino acids. Trimming took off 6 bases at V and 5 bases at J, with 17 bases between the two ends. Germline values: CDR1 SEHNR, CDR2 FQNEAQ (reference sequence). As DNA, the CDR3 is TGTGCCAGCAGTAGGATGGAAACCTACCGGGCCAACGTCCTGACTTTC. It translates to CASSRMETYRANVLTF. The full variable domain, completed using reference TRBV7-9 and TRBJ2-6, is DTGVSQNPRHKITKRGQNVTFRCDPISEHNRLYWYRQTLGQGPEFLTYFQNEAQLEKSRLLSDRFSAERPKGSFSTLEIQRTEQGDSAMYLCASSRMETYRANVLTFGAGSRLTVL.

There are many counts of this clonotype. The gene calls are TRBV7-3 and TRBJ2-3; 8 bases fit TRBD1. V was clipped by 5 bases and J by 5 bases; unmatched bases: 6. Germline CDR1 is SGHTA and CDR2 is FQGTGA. The CDR3 is 14 amino acids. The DNA of the CDR3 is TGTGCCAGCAGCCCCCAGGGGGCGGAAGATACGCAGTATTTT. Translation gives CASSPQGAEDTQYF.

This clonotype was counted many times. This CDR3 reads CASSLRAGGSYPEQFF. CDR3 sequence (DNA): TGTGCCAGCAGTTTACGAGCAGGGGGTTCGTACCCCGAGCAGTTCTTC. This sequence joins TRBV27 and TRBJ2-1; TRBD1 aligns across 7 bases. The CDR3 has 16 residues. Germline-derived CDR1 and CDR2 are MNHEY and SMNVEV (reference sequence). After removal of 2 bases from V and 10 bases from J, the junction contained 14 bases not matched to a gene.

This clonotype was observed many times. The V and J genes are TRBV20-1 and TRBJ1-1, with D possibly matching TRBD1 (5 bases). CDR1 is DFQATT, CDR2 SNEGSKA, per germline (reference sequence). The CDR3 loop spans 15 amino acids. Deletions cut 0 bases from V and 6 bases from J, with 17 bases between. CDR3: CSARDYPGGKAEAFF. The DNA of the CDR3 is TGCAGTGCTAGAGATTACCCGGGGGGAAAGGCTGAAGCTTTCTTT.

The V and J genes are TRBV6-6 and TRBJ1-3; TRBD1 matches at 11 bases. The CDR3 covers 17 residues. The V and J ends lost 6 bases and 4 bases, in that order; junction bases with no gene match: 11. The V gene's germline CDR1 is MNHNY and CDR2 SVGAGI (reference sequence). CDR3 DNA sequence: TGTGCCAGCAGAAGATGGGACAGGGGGTTCTCCGGAAACACCATATATTTT. Encoded protein: CASRRWDRGFSGNTIYF.

The chain recombines TRBV20-1 with TRBJ1-2, with a weak D call TRBD1 (5 bases). From germline, CDR1 is DFQATT and CDR2 SNEGSKA (reference sequence). Trimming took 1 base from V and 1 from J, leaving 13 bases between them. The CDR3 length is 15 residues. In DNA, the CDR3 is TGCAGTGCTAGAGCAGACAGTTCTGTTAACTATGGCTACACCTTC. This sequence encodes CSARADSSVNYGYTF.

There are many counts of this clonotype. V and J are TRBV9 and TRBJ2-2; D is possibly TRBD1 (6 bases). This CDR3 has 14 amino acids. Trimming removed 4 bases from V and 7 bases from J, with 14 bases in between. In germline, CDR1 is SGDLS, CDR2 YYNGEE. This CDR3 reads CASSFRQDGGELFF. DNA of the CDR3: TGTGCCAGCAGCTTTCGACAGGATGGCGGGGAGCTGTTTTTT. The variable domain in full, completed from reference TRBV9 and TRBJ2-2, reads DSGVTQTPKHLITATGQRVTLRCSPRSGDLSVYWYQQSLDQGLQFLIQYYNGEERAKGNILERFSAQQFPDLHSELNLSSLELGDSALYFCASSFRQDGGELFFGEGSRLTVL.

The V call is TRBV9, the J call TRBJ2-3; weak D call: TRBD1 (5 bases). V was trimmed by 5 bases and J by 2 bases, leaving 9 bases between them. The CDR3 covers 13 residues. The germline CDR1 and CDR2 sequences are SGDLS and YYNGEE. The CDR3 DNA reads TGTGCCAGCAGTGGACATGTCACAGATACGCAGTATTTT. Its translation is CASSGHVTDTQYF.

There are many counts of this clonotype. The chain recombines TRBV5-1 with TRBJ2-5; 9 nucleotides line up with TRBD2. The CDR3 contains 16 residues. After removal of 0 bases from V and 0 bases from J, the junction contained 3 bases not matched to a gene. CDR1 and CDR2 from the germline V gene are SGHRS and YFSETQ. The CDR3 coding sequence is TGCGCCAGCAGCTTGGGACTAGCGGCCAACCAAGAGACCCAGTACTTC. Translation: CASSLGLAANQETQYF.

The rearrangement joins TRBV7-9 to TRBJ2-7, with 13 bases lining up with TRBD2. V shed 1 base, J shed 3 bases, and the junction held 3 bases outside the gene matches. The CDR3 spans 16 residues. Germline CDR1 and CDR2: SEHNR and FQNEAQ (reference sequence). The DNA of the CDR3 is TGTGCCAGCAGCTTAGGGACTAGCGGGAGAGGCTACGAGCAGTACTTC. As protein: CASSLGTSGRGYEQYF.

The CDR3: CASRGNQPQHF. CDR3 DNA sequence: TGTGCCAGCAGGGGAAATCAGCCCCAGCATTTT. This sequence joins TRBV6-1 and TRBJ1-5; D gene uncertain. The V gene's germline CDR1 is MNHNS and CDR2 SASEGT. V was clipped by 6 bases and J by 4 bases, with 4 bases between them. This CDR3 region has 11 residues.

The table lists this clonotype with many counts. This chain links TRBV6-5 with TRBJ1-2; maybe TRBD1 (6 bases). Germline values: CDR1 MNHEY, CDR2 SVGAGI. V was clipped by 10 bases and J by 6 bases, with 15 bases between them. The CDR3 consists of 12 residues. CDR3 loop: CATKRGLDGYTF. CDR3 coding DNA: TGTGCCACCAAGCGGGGGCTTGATGGCTACACCTTC.

In its sample, this clonotype was seen a few times. V usage is TRBV4-1 and J usage is TRBJ2-5, with a weak D call TRBD2 (6 bases). Trimming cost V 3 bases and J 3 bases, with 14 bases left between them. CDR1 and CDR2 (germline): MGHRA, YSYEKL. The CDR3 consists of 15 residues. The CDR3 loop is CASSHGLRDKETQYF. The CDR3 DNA reads TGCGCCAGCAGCCACGGACTACGCGACAAAGAGACCCAGTACTTC.

The chain couples TRBV19 to TRBJ2-3; D unclear. CDR1 and CDR2 (germline): LNHDA, SQIVND (reference sequence). V lost 2 bases and J lost 9, with 12 bases in between. The CDR3 spans 13 residues. This CDR3 reads CASSISAYSTQYF. The CDR3 DNA reads as TGTGCCAGTAGTATATCCGCTTATAGCACGCAGTATTTT.

This clonotype showed up many times. The rearrangement joins TRBV27 to TRBJ2-5; D possibly uses TRBD1 or TRBD2 (5 bases each). The CDR3 covers 13 residues. Germline V gives CDR1 MNHEY, CDR2 SMNVEV (reference sequence). The ends were cut back, 6 bases at V and 5 bases at J, with 13 bases in the middle. The CDR3 DNA is TGTGCCAGCAGACGGGGCGCGACCGAGACCCAGTACTTC. The encoded protein is CASRRGATETQYF.

This clonotype was detected many times. The genes are TRBV10-3 and TRBJ1-2; TRBD1 might be the D (6 bases). Looked up from germline, CDR1 is ENHRY and CDR2 is SYGVKD. With 0 bases removed from V and 6 bases from J, the gap between germline ends came to 8 bases. The CDR3 sequence is 13 residues long. The CDR3 loop is CAISESGDNGYTF. The CDR3 DNA follows: TGTGCCATCAGTGAGTCGGGGGACAATGGCTACACCTTC.

The sample holds many counts of this clonotype. CDR3 coding DNA: TGTGCCAGCAGTTTATCGAGCGGTTCCGCACGGGCAGATACGCAGTATTTT. This sequence encodes CASSLSSGSARADTQYF. The J gene is TRBJ2-3, the V gene TRBV27, with TRBD2 as a possible D gene (5 bases). Trimming pared 0 bases from V and 4 bases from J, leaving 17 bases between. The CDR3 sequence is 17 residues long. Germline V gene sequence: CDR1 MNHEY, CDR2 SMNVEV (reference sequence).

This rearrangement joins TRBV28 to TRBJ2-5, with D possibly being TRBD1 (5 bases). Germline-derived CDR1 and CDR2 are MDHEN and SYDVKM. The V end was cut by 6 bases, the J end by 5 bases, with 13 bases between. CDR3 length: 13 amino acids. This chain's CDR3 is CASRTGSAETQYF. The CDR3 DNA sequence: TGTGCCAGCAGAACAGGTTCTGCGGAGACCCAGTACTTC.

The table lists this clonotype with a few counts. The V gene is TRBV7-9, the J gene TRBJ2-1, with 8 bases aligning to TRBD2. The V gene end was trimmed by 5 bases and the J gene end by 2 bases; junction bases not matched to a gene: 14. The CDR3 length is 18 residues. CDR1 SEHNR and CDR2 FQNEAQ come from the germline V gene (reference sequence). DNA for the CDR3: TGTGCCAGCAGCCCCACCCCTGTACACGGGAGGGCCTACAATGAGCAGTTCTTC. Residues: CASSPTPVHGRAYNEQFF.

The genes are TRBV14 and TRBJ1-1, with a weak D call TRBD1 (6 bases). V was shortened by 5 bases and J by 7 bases, with 20 bases between the two germline ends. Germline V gene lookup returns CDR1 SGHDN and CDR2 FVKESK. This CDR3 region has 15 residues. In nucleotides, the CDR3 is TGTGCCAGCAGCGAAGGAGGGGGGAATGTCGGTGAAGCTTTCTTT. This translates into CASSEGGGNVGEAFF.

This clonotype was recorded a few times. This chain joins TRBV20-1 and TRBJ2-1, with 14 bases matching TRBD2. The CDR3 has 17 residues. V was clipped by 8 bases and J by 2 bases; unmatched bases: 11. Germline lookup yields CDR1 DFQATT and CDR2 SNEGSKA (reference sequence). The CDR3, as DNA: TGCAGTTTTATTGGGACTAGCGGGAGCGGGACCTACAATGAGCAGTTCTTC. Translating it yields CSFIGTSGSGTYNEQFF.

The V call is TRBV10-3, the J call TRBJ2-1; a possible D gene is TRBD2 (6 bases). V was shortened by 11 bases and J by 3 bases, with 8 bases between the two germline ends. Germline V CDR1 and CDR2: ENHRY, SYGVKD. The CDR3 extends over 11 amino acids. Here the CDR3 reads CASAGYNEQFF. The CDR3 DNA follows: TGTGCCTCAGCGGGCTACAATGAGCAGTTCTTC.